Listed below are T cell receptor beta chains from one sample, sequenced in a study of OX40 agonist ivuxolimab in advanced cancers. This table comes from immunoSEQ multiplex PCR, and its TCRdb copy is limited to in-frame clones, with some not included. The sample lists fewer than 200,000 clones; approximately 94% were seen once. Sample: CD4+ or CD8+ T cells sorted from blood, taken in a trial of the OX40 agonist ivuxolimab. Every receptor here comes from an adult with an advanced solid tumor such as melanoma, head and neck, liver or kidney cancer. The CDR3 runs from the conserved cysteine through the conserved F or W. The order of the fields is V gene, J gene, CDR3 protein.

>TRBV9|TRBJ1-4
CASGRGTNEKLFF
>TRBV6-6|TRBJ2-7
CASSPARPAYEQYF
>TRBV5-6|TRBJ1-1
CASNGVGGVRTEAFF
>TRBV5-1|TRBJ2-7
CASSLDRAAYEQYF
>TRBV5-4|TRBJ1-2
CASSDAREGNGYTF
>TRBV9|TRBJ2-1
CASSGDYSYNEQFF
>TRBV5-1|TRBJ2-7
CASSSLAGTYEQYF
>TRBV6-4|TRBJ2-1
CASSAPGGEQFF
>TRBV25-1|TRBJ1-1
CASSGFSGQKNTEAFF
>TRBV19|TRBJ2-1
CASSIGLAGYNEQFF
>TRBV6-6|TRBJ1-6
CASSYRLSSYNSPLHF
>TRBV7-9|TRBJ1-2
CASSLRVLDGYTF
>TRBV5-1|TRBJ2-2
CASSGKGNTGELFF
>TRBV4-1|TRBJ2-7
CASSQDPARGLGGQYF
>TRBV18|TRBJ2-4
CASSPDRSKNIQYF
>TRBV6-5|TRBJ1-3
CASRRQGANTIYF
>TRBV9|TRBJ1-1
CASSVAGTEAFF
>TRBV18|TRBJ2-2
CASSPPAGELFF
>TRBV28|TRBJ2-7
CASTSSGTGTYEQYF
>TRBV9|TRBJ2-7
CASSAGDRLRHEQYF
>TRBV29-1|TRBJ2-1
CSVGTGGYDEQFF
>TRBV19|TRBJ1-4
CAKTGHRNEKLFF
>TRBV6-1|TRBJ2-3
CASTPAGATDTQYF
>TRBV23-1|TRBJ2-7
CAGPPGRGLYEQYF
>TRBV27|TRBJ1-1
CASSPESPRWTEAFF
>TRBV7-2|NA
CASSIERGALYEQYF
>TRBV11-3|TRBJ1-1
CASSLGLGAAGPSGTEAFF
>TRBV6-5|TRBJ1-1
CASSERIAQGWGAFF
>TRBV11-1|TRBJ2-7
CASSFGGARDEQYF
>TRBV5-1|TRBJ1-5
CASSLAPGEQPQHF
>TRBV2|TRBJ2-4
CASRGTYLAKNIQYF
>TRBV4-3|TRBJ2-3
CASSQDGPRLAGRADTQYF
>TRBV5-1|TRBJ1-1
CASSPNSDRGTEAFF
>TRBV18|TRBJ2-6
CASSPPGILGSFSGANVLTF
>TRBV18|TRBJ2-7
CASSPNASYEQYF
>TRBV6-6|TRBJ2-7
CASSRRGDVSYEQYF
>TRBV11-3|TRBJ1-1
CASSPDRGEAFF
>TRBV27|TRBJ2-3
CASSFSPIPGGDTQYF
>TRBV28|TRBJ2-7
CASSYSGSSYEQYF
>TRBV18|TRBJ1-4
CASSPGVNEKLFF
>TRBV10-3|TRBJ2-7
CAISESSGKPYEQYF
>TRBV7-2|TRBJ1-4
CASSRRGEKLFF
>TRBV7-2|TRBJ2-5
CASSLAVRDQETQYF
>TRBV18|TRBJ1-1
CASSEGVNTEAFF
>TRBV4-2|TRBJ2-3
CASSQDFRQEGTDTQYF
>TRBV6-4|TRBJ2-3
CASSDSSGRPSTDTQYF
>TRBV28|TRBJ1-2
CASTARNYGYTF
>TRBV27|TRBJ2-5
CASSFREGETQYF
>TRBV19|TRBJ2-5
CARRATSVEETQYF
>TRBV7-8|TRBJ2-7
CASSTVTSGAYEQYF
>TRBV18|TRBJ1-5
CASSPPGQGAIQPQHF
>TRBV5-1|TRBJ1-2
CASSLLTGGNYGYTF
>TRBV18|TRBJ2-7
CASSVGQGAGEQYF
>TRBV14|TRBJ2-2
CASTGALFTGELFF